These T cell receptor beta chains were read from a single sample in a study of blood T cell repertoires in COVID-19. The data were produced by immunoSEQ multiplex PCR, yet TCRdb's version contains in-frame clones alone and is incomplete. The sample lists 270,000 or so clones; 84% were seen once. Material: PBMCs or T cells enriched from blood (not recorded which). The receptors were sampled from a man in his fifties or sixties who had recovered from COVID-19. Each CDR3 is given with its conserved first and last residue. Only part of the rows carry a size: once, few, many, or a class if the clone is expanded.

>few|TRBV10-3|15|TRBJ1-2
CAISETGTGGKGYTF
>few|TRBV7-3|16|TRBJ2-1
CASSLIGGRAYNEQFF
>-|TRBV6-5|14|TRBJ1-5
CASRQTGYGQPQHF
>-|TRBV4-2|16|TRBJ1-2
CASSQVGEGGNYGYTF
>-|TRBV5-4|15|TRBJ1-4
CASSLDRNNNEKLFF
>-|TRBV12-5|19|TRBJ2-1
CASVVGQGLISGTDNEQFF
>-|TRBV7-9|14|TRBJ2-3
CAVPDRARTDTQYF
>-|TRBV29-1|11|TRBJ1-2
CSVGTAGGYTF
>-|TRBV10-3|14|TRBJ2-1
CAIRTSGGENEQFF
>-|TRBV12-5|15|TRBJ2-7
CASGSISGRIDEQYF
>-|TRBV6-5|13|TRBJ2-7
CASSYQRPSEQYF
>once|TRBV2|15|TRBJ1-4
CASAFFTATNEKLFF
>-|TRBV9|13|TRBJ1-3
CASSVDSRNTIYF
>-|TRBV27|16|TRBJ2-1
CASSFKGQTIYNEQFF
>-|TRBV14|15|TRBJ2-2
CASSVGTGRTGELFF
>-|TRBV5-1|17|TRBJ2-5
CASSRTSGGAAQETQYF
>-|TRBV3-1/TRBV3-2|14|TRBJ1-1
CASSQEEGNTEAFF
>-|TRBV5-8|15|TRBJ1-5
CASSAGLLGNQPQHF
>once|TRBV10-3|13|TRBJ1-5
CAISEGQGQPQHF
>-|TRBV7-7|15|TRBJ2-1
CASSLEQGAYNEQFF
>once|TRBV15|12|TRBJ1-2
CATSRDQGDYTF
>-|TRBV5-1|15|TRBJ2-5
CASSPLGGGRETQYF
>-|TRBV3-1/TRBV3-2|15|TRBJ2-3
CASSQDLIGTDTQYF
>-|TRBV27|15|TRBJ1-5
CASSLLGISNQPQHF
>-|TRBV9|16|TRBJ1-6
CASSVGGQGDNSPLHF
>-|TRBV6-2/TRBV6-3|14|TRBJ2-3
CASSSHLYADTQYF
>-|TRBV6-6|16|TRBJ2-7
CASRDPDRVGSYEQYF
>-|TRBV5-4|14|TRBJ2-7
CASSSSGAAYEQYF
>-|TRBV15|15|TRBJ1-5
CATSRVRQGDRPQHF
>-|TRBV5-1|14|TRBJ1-4
CASRDSQINEKLFF
>-|TRBV18|16|TRBJ2-3
CASSPPSSGTTDTQYF
>-|TRBV12-3/TRBV12-4|13|TRBJ2-7
CASRPTGSYEQYF
>-|TRBV7-8|16|TRBJ2-5
CASSLTSGRGWETQYF
>-|TRBV7-3|13|TRBJ2-2
CASSLKSPGELFF
>-|TRBV10-3|14|TRBJ2-5
CAISLPTAGETQYF
>-|TRBV7-2|15|TRBJ2-5
CASSPTGSRQETQYF
>-|TRBV27|14|TRBJ1-3
CASSLGGSGNTIYF
>-|TRBV5-1|15|TRBJ2-7
CASSLVAGAVYEQYF
>-|TRBV27|15|TRBJ1-5
CASGVGGTSNQPQHF
>-|TRBV6-5|13|TRBJ1-5
CASSDRGGQPQHF
>-|TRBV5-1|14|TRBJ1-2
CASSLGQGDYGYTF
>-|TRBV6-1|18|TRBJ1-5
CASSETASSVYSNQPQHF
>-|TRBV5-1|13|TRBJ1-1
CASRGDRGTEAFF
>-|TRBV5-1|16|TRBJ2-5
CASSLEGGRRAETQYF
>-|TRBV28|15|TRBJ1-5
CASSIPDRVNQPQHF
>once|TRBV4-2|15|TRBJ2-7
CASSPTRLAGNEQYF
>-|TRBV27|17|TRBJ1-6
CASSFQVEGVYNSPLHF
>-|TRBV16|12|TRBJ2-2
CASSPLSGELFF
>-|TRBV3-1/TRBV3-2|17|TRBJ2-7
CASSQVTWTSGEGEQYF
>-|TRBV9|15|TRBJ2-5
CASSGTSGSKETQYF
>-|TRBV7-6|13|TRBJ1-5
CASSLALQGPQHF
>once|TRBV30|14|TRBJ2-2
CAWNLGARTGELFF
>-|TRBV12-3/TRBV12-4|13|TRBJ2-5
CATRAGGRETQYF
>once|TRBV20-1|10|TRBJ1-2
CSAKGRGYTF
>few|TRBV14|15|TRBJ1-3
CASRERRDSGNTIYF
>-|TRBV2|14|TRBJ1-3
CASSRTGSGNTIYF